The 21 T cell receptor beta chains below all came from one sample that was sequenced in a study of shared clonotypes between healthy human individuals. Profiling relied on immunoSEQ multiplex PCR, and the TCRdb table lists in-frame clones only, not all of them. The data show around 2.1 million clones, 90% to 95% seen once. The naive CD8 subset, CD45RO-negative cells positively selected for CCR7, excluded terminally differentiated effector memory CD45RA+ cells. Sequenced input: naive CD8+ T cells from PBMCs. The source of these receptors is a man in his late teens or twenties in good health. Some clones in this sample may be carry-over from other donors' samples.

The chain has TRBV29-1 and TRBJ1-2; D ambiguous. CDR3 length: 14 residues. The V end was cut by 4 bases, the J end by 4 bases, with 16 bases between. Germline-derived CDR1 and CDR2 are SQVTM and ANQGSEA. The CDR3 spells CSVVAQRGSYGYTF. CDR3 nucleotides: TGCAGCGTTGTAGCTCAGCGAGGTTCCTATGGCTACACCTTC.

The V call is TRBV2, the J call TRBJ2-7; 9 bases are shared with TRBD1. V was pared by 6 bases and J by 2 bases, with 5 bases of the junction left unmatched. CDR1 and CDR2 (germline): SNHLY, FYNNEI. The CDR3 length is 14 residues. This chain's CDR3 is CASRLTGGAYEQYF. In DNA form, the CDR3 reads TGTGCCAGCAGGCTGACAGGGGGAGCCTACGAGCAGTACTTC.

This rearrangement joins TRBV11-2 to TRBJ1-2; D may be TRBD1 (5 bases). Germline V lookup: CDR1 SGHAT, CDR2 FQNNGV. Deletions cut 5 bases from V and 8 bases from J, with 27 bases between. The CDR3 length is 17 residues. The CDR3 DNA sequence: TGTGCCAGCAGCGCCGGTGTTGGGTTTTTGCCGGGGGTCGGCTACACCTTC. Its protein is CASSAGVGFLPGVGYTF. The entire variable domain, with the rest obtained from reference TRBV11-2 and TRBJ1-2, is as follows: EAGVAQSPRYKIIEKRQSVAFWCNPISGHATLYWYQQILGQGPKLLIQFQNNGVVDDSQLPKDRFSAERLKGVDSTLKIQPAKLEDSAVYLCASSAGVGFLPGVGYTFGSGTRLTVV.

This chain uses TRBV7-8 with TRBJ2-5; D unresolved. The CDR3 is made up of 12 amino acids. Trimming stripped 2 bases from V and 5 bases from J, with 6 bases between. Germline CDR1 reads SGHVS; CDR2 reads FQNEAQ. As DNA, the CDR3 is TGTGCCAGCAGCTTACAAGGGGAGACCCAGTACTTC. Encoded protein: CASSLQGETQYF.

This clone was observed a handful of times. The genes are TRBV27 and TRBJ1-5, with TRBD1 as a possible D gene (6 bases). V dropped 4 bases and J dropped 2 bases, with 12 bases sitting between them. The CDR3 is 15 amino acids. Germline-derived CDR1 and CDR2 are MNHEY and SMNVEV (reference sequence). The DNA for the CDR3 is TGTGCCAGCAGTTCCACAGGGTCTGGCAATCAGCCCCAGCATTTT. Translating gives CASSSTGSGNQPQHF.

There are a few counts of this clone. This chain uses TRBV9 with TRBJ2-2, with 13 positions matching TRBD2. Germline V gene lookup returns CDR1 SGDLS and CDR2 YYNGEE. The junction had 6 bases not matched to a gene; V was cut back by 6 bases and J by 1 base. The CDR3 is made up of 17 amino acids. CDR3 in amino acids: CASTGTSGNRNTGELFF. The CDR3 region has the DNA TGTGCCAGCACTGGGACTAGCGGGAACCGGAACACCGGGGAGCTGTTTTTT.

The rearrangement joins TRBV7-2 to TRBJ1-5; the D gene is possibly TRBD1 (5 bases). The CDR3 consists of 16 residues. V was pared by 5 bases and J by 0 bases, with 14 bases between. Germline CDR1 SGHTA, CDR2 FQGNSA. CDR3 protein: CASSPGKLHSNQPQHF. Here the CDR3 DNA reads TGTGCCAGCAGCCCAGGGAAGCTCCATAGCAATCAGCCCCAGCATTTT.

This sequence joins TRBV19 and TRBJ1-2; perhaps TRBD1 as D (5 bases). V lost 8 bases and J 0 bases, leaving 19 bases between the germline ends. This CDR3 region has 16 residues. In germline, CDR1 is LNHDA, CDR2 SQIVND (reference sequence). The CDR3 region has the DNA TGTGCCAGTGCCTTAAGGTTGGGACCGCCTAACTATGGCTACACCTTC. Amino acids: CASALRLGPPNYGYTF.

This chain joins TRBV5-1 and TRBJ2-7; D ambiguous. The CDR3 contains 13 residues. The ends were cut back, 4 bases at V and 3 bases at J, with 11 bases in the middle. Germline CDR1 and CDR2: SGHRS and YFSETQ. CDR3 sequence (DNA): TGCGCCAGCAGCACCCACGTAGGCTACGAGCAGTACTTC. Amino acid sequence: CASSTHVGYEQYF.

V and J are TRBV27 and TRBJ2-7, with 9 bases lining up with TRBD2. Germline V gene sequence: CDR1 MNHEY, CDR2 SMNVEV (reference sequence). The CDR3 totals 15 residues. Trimming took 0 bases from V and 3 from J; bases not matched to a gene: 3. The CDR3 DNA is TGTGCCAGCAGTTTATCTCTAGCGGGACACTACGAGCAGTACTTC. It yields the protein CASSLSLAGHYEQYF.

V is TRBV13 and J is TRBJ2-7, with a weak D call TRBD1 (5 bases). Between the trimmed V and J ends, which lost 0 bases and 5 bases, there was a span of 14 bases. CDR1 PRHDT and CDR2 FYEKMQ come from the germline V gene (reference sequence). This CDR3 has 15 residues. The CDR3 DNA sequence: TGTGCCAGCAGCTTAGGGGGGCAGGGCAGCCACGAGCAGTACTTC. Translating gives CASSLGGQGSHEQYF.

The rearrangement links TRBV5-8 to TRBJ1-2; D uncertain. Trimming took off 7 bases at V and 8 bases at J, with 18 bases between the two ends. CDR1 is SGHTS, CDR2 YDEGEE, per germline. This CDR3 contains 13 residues. In DNA, the CDR3 is TGTGCCAGCCATTATCGGGGATCGCTCGGCTACACCTTC. It specifies CASHYRGSLGYTF.

The J gene is TRBJ1-4, the V gene TRBV6-1; possibly TRBD1 for D (5 bases). The CDR3 consists of 15 residues. Germline assignment: CDR1 MNHNS and CDR2 SASEGT. Trimming shortened V by 4 bases and J by 4 bases, and 13 bases separated the two germline ends. In DNA form, the CDR3 reads TGTGCCAGCAGTGCCTACGACAGCTTTAATGAAAAACTGTTTTTT. This sequence encodes CASSAYDSFNEKLFF.

The chain employs TRBV7-7 and TRBJ2-3; 8 bases agree with TRBD1. With 5 bases clipped from V and 3 bases from J, the junction kept 13 bases outside the gene matches. Germline assignment: CDR1 SSHAT and CDR2 FNYEAQ (reference sequence). The CDR3 has 17 residues. The CDR3 sequence is CASSPGFRTGYTDTQYF. As DNA, the CDR3 is TGTGCCAGCAGCCCGGGGTTCAGGACAGGGTATACAGATACGCAGTATTTT.

V and J are TRBV9 and TRBJ1-1; no reliable D call. V shed 4 bases and J shed 0 bases, with 19 bases lying between them. The germline V gene encodes CDR1 SGDLS and CDR2 YYNGEE. CDR3 length: 17 residues. DNA for the CDR3: TGTGCCAGCAGCCCACGACCGAGAGGGAACATGAACACTGAAGCTTTCTTT. As protein: CASSPRPRGNMNTEAFF. The full variable domain, completed using reference TRBV9 and TRBJ1-1, is DSGVTQTPKHLITATGQRVTLRCSPRSGDLSVYWYQQSLDQGLQFLIQYYNGEERAKGNILERFSAQQFPDLHSELNLSSLELGDSALYFCASSPRPRGNMNTEAFFGQGTRLTVV.

The rearrangement joins TRBV7-2 to TRBJ1-1; no firm D call. The V end was cut by 2 bases, the J end by 1 base, with 11 bases between. The CDR3 loop spans 15 amino acids. The germline gives CDR1 SGHTA, CDR2 FQGNSA. The CDR3 here is CASSLSVFSNTEAFF. The CDR3 nucleotides read TGTGCCAGCAGCTTATCGGTTTTCTCGAACACTGAAGCTTTCTTT.

The J gene is TRBJ2-7, the V gene TRBV4-1; TRBD2 might be the D (5 bases). The V gene lost 1 base and the J gene lost 0 bases, with 10 bases spanning the gap. Germline loops: CDR1 MGHRA, CDR2 YSYEKL. The CDR3 is 15 residues long. The CDR3 here is CASSQAAEASYEQYF. The CDR3 DNA sequence: TGCGCCAGCAGCCAAGCGGCGGAGGCCTCCTACGAGCAGTACTTC.

The rearrangement links TRBV2 to TRBJ2-7; D remains unclear. The CDR3 runs 12 residues. Germline V gene lookup returns CDR1 SNHLY and CDR2 FYNNEI. V was trimmed by 11 bases and J by 0 bases, leaving 11 bases between them. The CDR3: CACTLSSYEQYF. CDR3 DNA: TGTGCCTGCACCCTGAGCTCCTACGAGCAGTACTTC.

The CDR3 loop reads CASSFTTEYTEAFF. The CDR3 DNA reads TGTGCCAGCAGTTTCACGACGGAGTACACTGAAGCTTTCTTT. This chain uses TRBV27 with TRBJ1-1, with no clear D. The V end lost 3 bases, the J end lost 3 bases, and 11 bases lay between the germline ends. Germline values: CDR1 MNHEY, CDR2 SMNVEV (reference sequence). The CDR3 runs 14 residues.

This chain links TRBV5-1 with TRBJ1-5, with D perhaps matching TRBD1 (5 bases). V lost 0 bases, J lost 11 bases, and 18 bases lay in between. Germline CDR1 is SGHRS and CDR2 is YFSETQ. This CDR3 is built from 15 residues. Here the CDR3 DNA reads TGCGCCAGCAGCTTGGTCACAGGAGACTCTAGCTCCCAGCATTTT. It is translated as CASSLVTGDSSSQHF.

The J gene is TRBJ1-2, the V gene TRBV6-5, with D uncertain. The CDR3 extends over 15 amino acids. CDR1 and CDR2 from the germline V gene are MNHEY and SVGAGI. Deletions cut 4 bases from V and 2 bases from J, with 14 bases between. CDR3 DNA: TGTGCCAGCAGTTGGGGTTTAGACGTCAACTATGGCTACACCTTC. This sequence encodes CASSWGLDVNYGYTF.